The present T cell receptor (beta chain) was sequenced within a study of metastatic and nonmetastatic thyroid tumors. Study in general: Repertoires of blood and of tissue (tumor or nodule) from malignant and benign thyroid patients were compared. Study-wide points: In both blood and tumor samples, TCR beta diversity was reported significantly higher for malignant than benign nodules.

Trimming removed 2 bases from V and 3 bases from J, with 14 bases in between. From germline, CDR1 is SGHRS and CDR2 YFSETQ. The CDR3 has 16 amino acids. Sample share makes this clone large (0.1 to 1%). What it binds is not known. How the authors handled the data: The authors used CDR3 differences across clinicopathological groups to build a distant-metastasis classifier for papillary thyroid cancer. TCRdb re-called the PCR reads with MiXCR. The authors' filters were not applied to this entry. Of more than 10,000 clones in the sample, 25% to 35% were seen once. Among the patients, none had received any treatment before thyroid surgery.

The clonotype comes from a female donor with papillary thyroid cancer or a benign thyroid nodule (not recorded which). Some clones in this sample may be carry-over from other donors' samples. The sequenced sample was tumor tissue. The rearrangement links TRBV5-1 to TRBJ1-4, with D unresolved. The CDR3 DNA is TGCGCCAGCAGCTTACCTGGCTTGAGTGCTAATGAAAAACTGTTTTTT. Translation gives CASSLPGLSANEKLFF. The complete variable domain, with remaining parts taken from reference TRBV5-1 and TRBJ1-4, reads KAGVTQTPRYLIKTRGQQVTLSCSPISGHRSVSWYQQTPGQGLQFLFEYFSETQRNKGNFPGRFSGRQFSNSRSEMNVSTLELGDSALYLCASSLPGLSANEKLFFGSGTQLSVL.